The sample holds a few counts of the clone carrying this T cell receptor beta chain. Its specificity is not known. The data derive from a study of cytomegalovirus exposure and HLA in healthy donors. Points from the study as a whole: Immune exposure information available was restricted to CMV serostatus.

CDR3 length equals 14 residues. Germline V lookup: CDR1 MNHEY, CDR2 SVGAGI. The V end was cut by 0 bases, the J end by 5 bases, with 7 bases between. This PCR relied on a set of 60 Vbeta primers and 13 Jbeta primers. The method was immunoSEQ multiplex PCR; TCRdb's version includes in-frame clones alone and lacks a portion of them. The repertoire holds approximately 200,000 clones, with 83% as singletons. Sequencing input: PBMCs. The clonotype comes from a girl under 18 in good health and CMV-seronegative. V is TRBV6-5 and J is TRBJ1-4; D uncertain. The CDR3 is CASSYSVLNEKLFF. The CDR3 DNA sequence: TGTGCCAGCAGTTACTCGGTCCTAAATGAAAAACTGTTTTTT.